The T cell receptor (beta chain) described here comes from a study of blood T cell repertoires in COVID-19. Turning to the study itself: Samples of COVID-19 (acute and convalescent) were obtained from the United States, Italy and Spain.

Germline loops: CDR1 SGHRS, CDR2 YFSETQ. The V end was cut by 0 bases, the J end by 3 bases, with 6 bases between. This CDR3 is 13 amino acids long. Clinical history as reported by participants underpinned cohort assignment. How the authors handled the data: Amplification of reference gene primers was used by the study to estimate nucleated cell counts. Measured with immunoSEQ multiplex PCR; TCRdb has only the in-frame clones, and not every one. V, J and clone size derive from that table, while D and trimming were established from the DNA sequence. The sample holds 470,000 or so clones; roughly 85% are singletons and the top ten take over 1.5%.

The material sequenced was PBMCs or T cells enriched from blood (not recorded which). V usage is TRBV5-1 and J usage is TRBJ1-2; D may be TRBD1 (6 bases). The receptor was isolated from a woman younger than 35 with acute COVID-19. CDR3: CASSLGTDYGYTF. The CDR3 DNA reads as TGCGCCAGCAGCTTGGGGACAGACTATGGCTACACCTTC.